These 25 T cell receptor beta chains share one sample of origin, sequenced in a study of OX40 agonist ivuxolimab in advanced cancers. Assay: immunoSEQ multiplex PCR; the TCRdb copy retains only in-frame clones and omits some. Found here are tens of thousands of clones, 85% to 90% of them singletons; the top ten hold roughly 9.7%. Specimen: CD4+ or CD8+ T cells sorted from blood, collected in a trial of the OX40 agonist ivuxolimab. These receptors all stem from an adult with an advanced solid tumor such as melanoma, head and neck, liver or kidney cancer.

V and J are TRBV19 and TRBJ2-1; 11 nucleotides align to TRBD2. V lost 1 base and J lost 7; bases outside the gene matches: 12. The CDR3 contains 18 residues. The germline V gene encodes CDR1 LNHDA and CDR2 SQIVND (reference sequence). The CDR3 DNA is TGTGCCAGTAGTATAGGACTAGCGGGACTTCAAAAGGGGAATGAGCAGTTCTTC. Its protein product is CASSIGLAGLQKGNEQFF.

The rearrangement uses TRBV27 and TRBJ2-1, with no clear D. CDR1 is MNHEY and CDR2 is SMNVEV in the germline V gene (reference sequence). The CDR3 length is 15 residues. Between the trimmed V and J ends, which lost 5 bases and 7 bases, there was a span of 18 bases. CDR3: CASSGPSRGPNEQFF. CDR3 sequence (DNA): TGTGCCAGCAGTGGCCCCTCCCGAGGTCCGAATGAGCAGTTCTTC.

The rearrangement joins TRBV27 to TRBJ2-1, with a possible D match to TRBD2 (6 bases). V lost 6 bases, J lost 12 bases, and 15 bases lay in between. This CDR3 comprises 12 residues. Per the germline V gene, CDR1 is MNHEY and CDR2 is SMNVEV (reference sequence). The CDR3 nucleotides are TGTGCCAGCAGCTTGGGCCGGGACTTGCAGTTCTTC. It translates to CASSLGRDLQFF.

This clone was detected once. The V gene is TRBV21-1, the J gene TRBJ2-7; the table's D call of TRBD1 was not tested on the DNA. TRBV21-1 is labeled a pseudogene. The CDR3 runs to 15 residues. CDR3 in amino acids: CASSCYRGSSYEQYF. The CDR3 nucleotides read TGTGCCAGCAGCTGCTATAGGGGGAGCTCCTACGAGCAGTACTTC.

This chain joins TRBV27 and TRBJ2-1; D is unresolved. Trimming removed 5 bases at V and 4 bases at J, with 3 bases between. The CDR3 has 11 residues. In germline, CDR1 is MNHEY, CDR2 SMNVEV (reference sequence). This CDR3 reads CASSQYNEQFF. The CDR3 DNA is TGTGCCAGCAGTCAGTACAATGAGCAGTTCTTC.

The V gene is TRBV13, the J gene TRBJ2-7, with 10 bases matching TRBD1. Per germline, CDR1 PRHDT and CDR2 FYEKMQ (reference sequence). The trim removed 5 bases at V and 2 bases at J, leaving 6 bases unmatched. CDR3 length: 15 residues. CDR3 amino acids: CASSLRTGGPYEQYF. CDR3 DNA: TGTGCCAGCAGCCTGAGGACAGGGGGTCCCTACGAGCAGTACTTC.

The chain employs TRBV5-6 and TRBJ2-5; D uncertain. The V gene's germline CDR1 is SGHDT and CDR2 YYEEEE. CDR3 length: 13 amino acids. V was cut by 3 bases and J by 1 base, with 7 bases left in between. The CDR3 DNA reads as TGTGCCAGCAGCTCGCTAGGCCAAGAGACCCAGTACTTC. Translating gives CASSSLGQETQYF.

With respect to this clone: This sample also contains other DNA sequences that code for the same CDR3. The chain is built from TRBV27 and TRBJ2-1; D uncertain. Germline V gives CDR1 MNHEY, CDR2 SMNVEV (reference sequence). V lost 3 bases and J lost 0, with 3 bases in between. The CDR3 extends over 13 amino acids. Here the CDR3 DNA reads TGTGCCAGCAGTTTGAGCTCCTACAATGAGCAGTTCTTC. It is translated as CASSLSSYNEQFF.

The gene calls are TRBV4-2 and TRBJ2-5; 7 nucleotides align to TRBD1. CDR3 length: 14 amino acids. CDR1 is LGHNA and CDR2 is YNFKEQ in the germline V gene. V was pared by 4 bases and J by 3 bases, with 5 bases of the junction left unmatched. CDR3 in DNA: TGTGCCAGCAGCCGCGAAGGACAGGAAGAGACCCAGTACTTC. It is translated as CASSREGQEETQYF.

This chain joins TRBV7-9 and TRBJ2-2; D gene ambiguous. Trimming stripped 5 bases from V and 7 bases from J, with 11 bases between. Germline V gene lookup returns CDR1 SEHNR and CDR2 FQNEAQ (reference sequence). The CDR3 covers 13 residues. The CDR3 nucleotides are TGTGCCAGCAGCCCATCCGGCGTCGGGGAGCTGTTTTTT. Translation: CASSPSGVGELFF.

The rearrangement joins TRBV7-9 to TRBJ2-1; 9 bases are a match to TRBD2. Trimming removed 2 bases from V and 8 bases from J; junction bases left unmatched: 7. The germline gives CDR1 SEHNR, CDR2 FQNEAQ (reference sequence). This CDR3 region has 15 residues. Here the CDR3 DNA reads TGTGCCAGCAGCTTAACCGCGGGAGGGCCAGATGAGCAGTTCTTC. Encoded protein: CASSLTAGGPDEQFF.

This clone was observed a few times. The chain combines TRBV10-3 with TRBJ1-1; 8 bases line up with TRBD1. The junction had 5 bases not matched to a gene; V was cut back by 7 bases and J by 1 base. The CDR3 extends over 14 amino acids. Germline CDR1 and CDR2: ENHRY and SYGVKD. The CDR3 nucleotides read TGTGCCATCACCACGGGACAGGCGAACACTGAAGCTTTCTTT. It encodes CAITTGQANTEAFF.

This clone came up a few times. The chain employs TRBV19 and TRBJ1-5; possibly TRBD1 for D (5 bases). The length of the CDR3 is 12 residues. The ends were cut back, 9 bases at V and 7 bases at J, with 13 bases in the middle. Germline V gene sequence: CDR1 LNHDA, CDR2 SQIVND (reference sequence). The DNA for the CDR3 is TGTGCCAGCCTAGGGGCTCAACAGCCCCAGCATTTT. Its protein is CASLGAQQPQHF.

This clone came up a few times. The J gene is TRBJ2-7, the V gene TRBV19; 10 nucleotides match TRBD2. Germline assignment: CDR1 LNHDA and CDR2 SQIVND (reference sequence). CDR3 length: 14 residues. Trimming cost V 5 bases and J 4 bases; bases outside gene matches: 5. The CDR3 DNA follows: TGTGCCAGTAGTGTGGCTAGCGGGAGTTACGAGCAGTACTTC. The encoded protein is CASSVASGSYEQYF.

The chain uses TRBV9 and TRBJ2-2, with D maybe TRBD2 (6 bases). V gave up 3 bases and J gave up 6 bases, with 15 bases separating them. There are 15 residues in the CDR3. Per the germline V gene, CDR1 is SGDLS and CDR2 is YYNGEE. The CDR3 protein is CASSGRDFQPGELFF. CDR3 nucleotide sequence: TGTGCCAGCAGCGGCCGGGACTTCCAACCCGGGGAGCTGTTTTTT.

The chain recombines TRBV5-1 with TRBJ2-7; D is uncertain. The V gene's germline CDR1 is SGHRS and CDR2 YFSETQ. The CDR3 contains 14 residues. V gave up 2 bases and J gave up 1 base, with 10 bases separating them. CDR3 nucleotides: TGCGCCAGCAGCTTCCAGGACGCATCCTACGAGCAGTACTTC. It is translated as CASSFQDASYEQYF.

The chain is built from TRBV27 and TRBJ2-1; D uncertain. Between the trimmed V and J ends, which lost 1 base and 5 bases, there was a span of 3 bases. The CDR3 contains 12 residues. CDR1 and CDR2 (germline): MNHEY, SMNVEV (reference sequence). The CDR3 reads CASSLLNNEQFF. CDR3 DNA sequence: TGTGCCAGCAGTTTATTAAACAATGAGCAGTTCTTC.

The chain recombines TRBV7-9 with TRBJ1-2, with D possibly TRBD1 on 5 matching bases. Germline assignment: CDR1 SEHNR and CDR2 FQNEAQ (reference sequence). V shed 5 bases and J shed 4 bases, with 11 bases lying between them. The CDR3 is 13 amino acids. As DNA, the CDR3 is TGTGCCAGCAGCGTTGGGACGGTCTATGGCTACACCTTC. Protein product: CASSVGTVYGYTF.

The V call is TRBV27, the J call TRBJ2-7; no clear D. CDR3 length: 13 amino acids. The V end lost 2 bases, the J end lost 2 bases, and 7 bases lay between the germline ends. Germline V gene lookup returns CDR1 MNHEY and CDR2 SMNVEV (reference sequence). CDR3 nucleotides: TGTGCCAGCAGTTTAGACGGAACCTACGAGCAGTACTTC. It encodes CASSLDGTYEQYF.

The J gene is TRBJ2-3, the V gene TRBV9; possible D gene TRBD1, 5 bases. Germline CDR1 reads SGDLS; CDR2 reads YYNGEE. V was clipped by 0 bases and J by 0 bases, with 17 bases between them. The CDR3 sequence is 18 residues long. CDR3 nucleotide sequence: TGTGCCAGCAGCGTAGCTCCCCCAGGGTGGGGCAGCACAGATACGCAGTATTTT. Translated: CASSVAPPGWGSTDTQYF.

The genes are TRBV7-9 and TRBJ1-4; D uncertain. Germline-derived CDR1 and CDR2 are SEHNR and FQNEAQ (reference sequence). This CDR3 is built from 16 residues. Trimming removed 5 bases at V and 7 bases at J, with 20 bases between. CDR3: CASSKPGVGPGEKLFF. In nucleotides, the CDR3 is TGTGCCAGCAGCAAACCCGGAGTAGGACCGGGTGAAAAACTGTTTTTT.

The chain links TRBV6-5 to TRBJ1-1; D perhaps matches TRBD1 (6 bases). The CDR3 has 13 residues. The ends were cut back, 2 bases at V and 3 bases at J, with 7 bases in the middle. From germline, CDR1 is MNHEY and CDR2 SVGAGI. CDR3 amino acids: CASSYEGDTEAFF. The CDR3 DNA follows: TGTGCCAGCAGTTACGAGGGGGACACTGAAGCTTTCTTT.

The chain has TRBV2 and TRBJ2-5, with 9 bases lining up with TRBD2. This CDR3 spans 13 amino acids. Germline lookup yields CDR1 SNHLY and CDR2 FYNNEI. CDR3 coding DNA: TGTGCAACACTAGCGGGTTATCAAGAGACCCAGTACTTC. Protein: CATLAGYQETQYF. The variable domain in full, with the rest retrieved from reference TRBV2 and TRBJ2-5, is EPEVTQTPSHQVTQMGQEVILRCVPISNHLYFYWYRQILGQKVEFLVSFYNNEISEKSEIFDDQFSVERPDGSNFTLKIRSTKLEDSAMYFCATLAGYQETQYFGPGTRLLVL.

The J gene is TRBJ2-7, the V gene TRBV5-1, with TRBD1 identical over 9 bases. V was clipped by 3 bases and J by 3 bases; unmatched bases: 7. This CDR3 is 15 amino acids long. The germline V gene encodes CDR1 SGHRS and CDR2 YFSETQ. CDR3 sequence (DNA): TGCGCCAGCAGCTCGTTACAGGGGGCAAACTACGAGCAGTACTTC. This codes for CASSSLQGANYEQYF. Drawing the rest from reference TRBV5-1 and TRBJ2-7, the complete variable domain is KAGVTQTPRYLIKTRGQQVTLSCSPISGHRSVSWYQQTPGQGLQFLFEYFSETQRNKGNFPGRFSGRQFSNSRSEMNVSTLELGDSALYLCASSSLQGANYEQYFGPGTRLTVT.

The rearrangement joins TRBV6-5 to TRBJ2-1; TRBD2 matches 7 bases. Germline V CDR1 and CDR2: MNHEY, SVGAGI. The CDR3 is 14 residues long. The V and J ends lost 6 bases and 8 bases, in that order; junction bases with no gene match: 10. In DNA form, the CDR3 reads TGTGCCAGCAGAGAGACTAGTGCGGGGGATGAGCAGTTCTTC. Amino acid sequence: CASRETSAGDEQFF.